A single T cell receptor beta chain is shown here with its context. The table came from immunoSEQ multiplex PCR; TCRdb's copy has only in-frame clones and leaves some out. The table shows around 730,000 clones, with 70% to 90% occurring only once. The CDR3 spans 20 residues. V lost 0 bases, J lost 3 bases, and 20 bases stayed unmatched. The germline V gene has CDR1 SGDLS and CDR2 YYNGEE. The data derive from a study of shared T cell receptors in the human thymus. This sample also appeared in a second study, on human thymus T cells. According to that study: Surgeons resected thymus tissue during corrective heart surgery.

Input material: thymocytes. The chain combines TRBV9 with TRBJ2-5; 7 bases map to TRBD1. This sequence was found in a girl in the first two years of life with a congenital heart defect. This CDR3 is CASSVVRDSLPGQLKETQYF. CDR3 bases: TGTGCCAGCAGCGTAGTACGGGACAGTTTGCCGGGACAACTTAAAGAGACCCAGTACTTC.